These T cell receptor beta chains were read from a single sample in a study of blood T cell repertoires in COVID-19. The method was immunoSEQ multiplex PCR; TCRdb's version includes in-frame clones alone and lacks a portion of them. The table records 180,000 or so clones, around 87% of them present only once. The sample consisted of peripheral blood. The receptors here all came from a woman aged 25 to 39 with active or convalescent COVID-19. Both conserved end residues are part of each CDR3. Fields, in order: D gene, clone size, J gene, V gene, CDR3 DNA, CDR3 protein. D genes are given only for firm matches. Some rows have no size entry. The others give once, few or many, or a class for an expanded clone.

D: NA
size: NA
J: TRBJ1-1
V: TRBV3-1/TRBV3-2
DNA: TGTGCCAGCAGCCCATTGGACAGTAACACTGAAGCTTTCTTT
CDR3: CASSPLDSNTEAFF

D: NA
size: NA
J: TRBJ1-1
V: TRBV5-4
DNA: TGTGCCAGCAGCTTTCTGTCGGGGAGCACTGAAGCTTTCTTT
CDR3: CASSFLSGSTEAFF

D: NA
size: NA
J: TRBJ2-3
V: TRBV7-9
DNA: TGTGCCAGCACCCAGGGGACAGATACGCAGTATTTT
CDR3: CASTQGTDTQYF

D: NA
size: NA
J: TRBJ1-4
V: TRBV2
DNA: TGTGCCAGCAGAACAGGGCTATCAACTAATGAAAAACTGTTTTTT
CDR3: CASRTGLSTNEKLFF

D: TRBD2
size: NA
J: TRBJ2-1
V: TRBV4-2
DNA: TGTGCCAGCAGCCAAGAGGGGCTAGCGGGATTGGGGAATGAGCAGTTCTTC
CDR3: CASSQEGLAGLGNEQFF

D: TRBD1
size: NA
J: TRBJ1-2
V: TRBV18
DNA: TGTGCCAGCTCACCCGGGACAGGCCATGGGGGCTACACCTTC
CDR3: CASSPGTGHGGYTF

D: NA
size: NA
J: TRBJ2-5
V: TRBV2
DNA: TGTGCCAGCAAGGCGGTGGGGCAGGTTCAAGAGACCCAGTACTTC
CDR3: CASKAVGQVQETQYF

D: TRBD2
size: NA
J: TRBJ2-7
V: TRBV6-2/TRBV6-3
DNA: TGTGCCAGCAGCCTACTTAGCGGGGGACCTTACGAGCAGTACTTC
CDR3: CASSLLSGGPYEQYF

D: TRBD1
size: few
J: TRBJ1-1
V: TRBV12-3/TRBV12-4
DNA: TGTGCCTATACAGGGGGTACTGAAGCTTTCTTT
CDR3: CAYTGGTEAFF

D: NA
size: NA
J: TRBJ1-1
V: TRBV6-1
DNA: TGTGCCAGCAGTGAAGTGGAGGGTACGATCGCTTTCTTT
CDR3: CASSEVEGTIAFF

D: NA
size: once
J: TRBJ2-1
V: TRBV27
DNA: TGTGCCAGCAGTTTAAGGCAGAGCAAGCCCTGGGCTGAGCAGTTCTTC
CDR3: CASSLRQSKPWAEQFF

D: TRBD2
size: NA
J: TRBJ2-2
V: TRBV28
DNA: TGTGCCAGCAGTTTGACTAGCGCCTATACGAACACCGGGGAGCTGTTTTTT
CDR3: CASSLTSAYTNTGELFF

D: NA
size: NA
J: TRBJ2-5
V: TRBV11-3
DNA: TGTGCCAGCAGCTCGACTGGGGGCCCAGAGACCCAGTACTTC
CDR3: CASSSTGGPETQYF

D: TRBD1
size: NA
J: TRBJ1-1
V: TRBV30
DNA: TGTGCCTGGAGTGTAAGACAGGGTAACACTGAAGCTTTCTTT
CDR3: CAWSVRQGNTEAFF

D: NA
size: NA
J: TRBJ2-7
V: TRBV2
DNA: TGTGCCAGCAGTGAAGTGACAGGCGCCTACGAGCAGTACTTC
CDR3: CASSEVTGAYEQYF

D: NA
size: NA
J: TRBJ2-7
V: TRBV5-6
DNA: TGTGCCAGCAGCTTGAGGCGGACTTACGGCGAGCAGTACTTC
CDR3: CASSLRRTYGEQYF

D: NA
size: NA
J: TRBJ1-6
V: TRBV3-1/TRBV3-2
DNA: TGTGCCAGCAGCCAATACAATCGAGGGAATAATTCACCCCTCCACTTT
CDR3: CASSQYNRGNNSPLHF

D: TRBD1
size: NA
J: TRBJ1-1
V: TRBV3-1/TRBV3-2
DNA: TGTGCCAGCAGCCTCCTAGACAGGGCTGAAGCTTTCTTT
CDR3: CASSLLDRAEAFF

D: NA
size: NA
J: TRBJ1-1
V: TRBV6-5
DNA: TGTGCCAGCAGTTACTCGACCAGGGCGGCCACTGAAGCTTTCTTT
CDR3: CASSYSTRAATEAFF

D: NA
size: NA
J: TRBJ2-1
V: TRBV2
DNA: TGTGCCAGCAATTCCGGGCTACAGGGTGGGAATGAGCAGTTCTTC
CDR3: CASNSGLQGGNEQFF

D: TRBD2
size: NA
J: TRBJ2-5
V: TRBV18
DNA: TGTGCCAGCTCACTGGGACTAAACCTGGAGGAGACCCAGTACTTC
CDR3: CASSLGLNLEETQYF

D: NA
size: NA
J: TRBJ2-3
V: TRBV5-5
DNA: TGTGCCAGCAGCTTGCGGGGGGCTGGCACAGATACGCAGTATTTT
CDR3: CASSLRGAGTDTQYF

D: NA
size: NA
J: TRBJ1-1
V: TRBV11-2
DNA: TGTGCCAGCAGCTTATGGGAGAGCACTGAAGCTTTCTTT
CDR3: CASSLWESTEAFF

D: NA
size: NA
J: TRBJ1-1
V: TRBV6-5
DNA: TGTGCCACCCGTTTGTTGGGCGACACTGAAGCTTTCTTT
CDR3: CATRLLGDTEAFF

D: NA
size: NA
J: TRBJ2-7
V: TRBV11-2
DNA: TGTGCCAGCAGCCCCCGGAGTACAGGGCGAAGTTACGAGCAGTACTTC
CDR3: CASSPRSTGRSYEQYF

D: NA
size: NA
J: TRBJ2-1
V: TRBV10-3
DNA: TGTGCCATCAGTGAGTGGGGGCTTTCTAACAATGAGCAGTTCTTC
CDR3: CAISEWGLSNNEQFF

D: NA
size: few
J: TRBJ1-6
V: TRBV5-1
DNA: TGCGCCAGCACTGTAGCAGGGGAAGATTCACCCCTCCACTTT
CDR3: CASTVAGEDSPLHF

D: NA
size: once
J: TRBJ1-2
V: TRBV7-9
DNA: TGTGCCAGCATGGGGGACAACTCTAACTATGGCTACACCTTC
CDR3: CASMGDNSNYGYTF

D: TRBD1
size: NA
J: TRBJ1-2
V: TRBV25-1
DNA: TGTGCCAGCAGTGCTCAGGACAGGGCCGGCTACACCTTC
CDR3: CASSAQDRAGYTF

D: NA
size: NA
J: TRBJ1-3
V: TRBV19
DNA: TGTGCCAGTCACAGGGTCAACTCTGGAAACACCATATATTTT
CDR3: CASHRVNSGNTIYF

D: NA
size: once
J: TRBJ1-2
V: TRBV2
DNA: TGTGCCAGCAGTGAAAGAGGTATAGGCTACACCTTC
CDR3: CASSERGIGYTF

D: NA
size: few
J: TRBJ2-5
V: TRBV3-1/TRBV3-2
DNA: TGTGCCAGCAAACCTCCGGCGGCGGAGACCCAGTACTTC
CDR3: CASKPPAAETQYF

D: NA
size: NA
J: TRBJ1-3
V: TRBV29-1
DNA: TGCAGCGTCCGGCAGGACTCTGGAAACACCATATATTTT
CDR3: CSVRQDSGNTIYF

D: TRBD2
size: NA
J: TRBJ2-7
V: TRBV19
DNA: TGTGCCAGTAGTATCCTAGCGGGACTAGCAACCTACGAGCAGTACTTC
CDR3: CASSILAGLATYEQYF

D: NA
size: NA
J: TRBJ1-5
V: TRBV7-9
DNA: TGTGCCAGCCCTTCAGGGAACAATCAGCCCCAGCATTTT
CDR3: CASPSGNNQPQHF

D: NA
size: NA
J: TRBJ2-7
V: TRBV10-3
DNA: TGTGCCATCAGAGCCGGGAGCTACGAGCAGTACTTC
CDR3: CAIRAGSYEQYF

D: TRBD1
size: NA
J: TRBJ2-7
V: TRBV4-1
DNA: TGCGCCAGCAGCCAAGATGGACAGGGGTGGGCCTACGAGCAGTACTTC
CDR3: CASSQDGQGWAYEQYF

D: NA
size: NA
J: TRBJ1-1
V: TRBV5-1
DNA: TGCGCCGGCCGGGGGGATGGTGGGCGAGCTTTCTTT
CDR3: CAGRGDGGRAFF

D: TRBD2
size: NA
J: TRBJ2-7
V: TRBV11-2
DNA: TGTGCCAGCAGCTTGGGCGGGGGGGCAGGCTACGAGCAGTACTTC
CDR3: CASSLGGGAGYEQYF

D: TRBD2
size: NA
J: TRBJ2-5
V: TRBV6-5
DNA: TGTGCCAGCAGTTACTCGCCCAGCGGGAGTGAGACCCAGTACTTC
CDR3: CASSYSPSGSETQYF

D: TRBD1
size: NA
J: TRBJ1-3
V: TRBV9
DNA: TGTGCCAGCAGCGTAAGTCCCGGGACAGGGACCTCTGGAAACACCATATATTTT
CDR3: CASSVSPGTGTSGNTIYF

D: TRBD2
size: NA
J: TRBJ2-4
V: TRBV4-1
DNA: TGCGCCAGCAGCCAGATAGCGGGACTAGCCAAAAACATTCAGTACTTC
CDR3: CASSQIAGLAKNIQYF

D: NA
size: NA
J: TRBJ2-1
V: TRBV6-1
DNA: TGTGCCAGCAGTGAATTCGCTACTGGTGGGCCCTCATACAATGAGCAGTTCTTC
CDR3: CASSEFATGGPSYNEQFF

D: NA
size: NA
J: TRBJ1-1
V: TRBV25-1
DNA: TGTGCCAGCAGTGAATCGGGAATTTATGCTTTCTTT
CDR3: CASSESGIYAFF

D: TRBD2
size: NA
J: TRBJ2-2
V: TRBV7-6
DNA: TGTGCCAGCAGCTTAGATACTAGCGGGAGTACCGGGGAGCTGTTTTTT
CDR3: CASSLDTSGSTGELFF

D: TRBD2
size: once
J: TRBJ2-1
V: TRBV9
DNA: TGTGCCAGCAGCGTAGTTAGCGGGGGGGTCTACAATGAGCAGTTCTTC
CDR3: CASSVVSGGVYNEQFF

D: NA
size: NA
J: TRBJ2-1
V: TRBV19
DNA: TGTGCCAGTAGTATAGTCGGACTTAATCTCAACAATGAGCAGTTCTTC
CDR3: CASSIVGLNLNNEQFF

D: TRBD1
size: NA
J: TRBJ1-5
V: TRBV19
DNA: TGTGCCAGTTTGGGACAGCGACTTAATCAGCCCCAGCATTTT
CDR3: CASLGQRLNQPQHF

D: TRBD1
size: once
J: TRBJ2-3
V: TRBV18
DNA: TGTGCCAGCTCACCACCGGGACAGGGAGGTAGCGGCGCTGATACGCAGTATTTT
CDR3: CASSPPGQGGSGADTQYF

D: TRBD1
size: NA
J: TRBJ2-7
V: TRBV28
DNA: TGTGCCAGCACCCCGGGACAGGGCACCTACGAGCAGTACTTC
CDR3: CASTPGQGTYEQYF